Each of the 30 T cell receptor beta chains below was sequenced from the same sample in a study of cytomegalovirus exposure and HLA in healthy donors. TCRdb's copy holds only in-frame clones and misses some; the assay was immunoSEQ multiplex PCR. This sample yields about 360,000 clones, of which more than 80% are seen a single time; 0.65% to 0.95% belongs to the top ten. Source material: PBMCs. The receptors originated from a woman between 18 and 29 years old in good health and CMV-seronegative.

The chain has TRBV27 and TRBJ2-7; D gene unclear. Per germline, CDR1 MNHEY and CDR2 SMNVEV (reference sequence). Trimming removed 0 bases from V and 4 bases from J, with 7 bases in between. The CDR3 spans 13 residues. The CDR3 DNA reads TGTGCCAGCAGTTTATCGGCCCCTTACGAGCAGTACTTC. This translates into CASSLSAPYEQYF.

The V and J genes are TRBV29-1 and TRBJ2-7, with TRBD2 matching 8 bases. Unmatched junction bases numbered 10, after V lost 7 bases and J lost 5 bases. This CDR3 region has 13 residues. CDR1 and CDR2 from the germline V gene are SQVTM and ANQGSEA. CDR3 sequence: CSALGGEGDEQYF. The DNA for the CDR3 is TGCAGCGCCCTCGGGGGGGAGGGGGACGAGCAGTACTTC.

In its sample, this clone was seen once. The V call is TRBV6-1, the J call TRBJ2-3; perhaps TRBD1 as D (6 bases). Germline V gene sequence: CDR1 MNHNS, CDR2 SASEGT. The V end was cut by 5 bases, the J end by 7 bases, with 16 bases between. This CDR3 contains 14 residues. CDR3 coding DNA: TGTGCCAGCAGTCTTCCTATGGGGGCGAATACGCAGTATTTT. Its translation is CASSLPMGANTQYF.

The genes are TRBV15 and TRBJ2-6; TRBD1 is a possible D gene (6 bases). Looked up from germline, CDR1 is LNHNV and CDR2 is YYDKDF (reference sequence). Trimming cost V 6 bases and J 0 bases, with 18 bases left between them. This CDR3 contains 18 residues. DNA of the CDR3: TGTGCCACCAGTTTAAAAGAACAGGGCTCCTCTGGGGCCAACGTCCTGACTTTC. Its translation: CATSLKEQGSSGANVLTF.

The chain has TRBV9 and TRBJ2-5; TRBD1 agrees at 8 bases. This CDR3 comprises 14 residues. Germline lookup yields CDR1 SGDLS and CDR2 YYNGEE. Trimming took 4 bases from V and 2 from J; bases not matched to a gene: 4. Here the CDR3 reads CASSIQGGQETQYF. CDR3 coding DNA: TGTGCCAGCAGCATACAGGGGGGACAAGAGACCCAGTACTTC. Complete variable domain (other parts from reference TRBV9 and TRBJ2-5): DSGVTQTPKHLITATGQRVTLRCSPRSGDLSVYWYQQSLDQGLQFLIQYYNGEERAKGNILERFSAQQFPDLHSELNLSSLELGDSALYFCASSIQGGQETQYFGPGTRLLVL.

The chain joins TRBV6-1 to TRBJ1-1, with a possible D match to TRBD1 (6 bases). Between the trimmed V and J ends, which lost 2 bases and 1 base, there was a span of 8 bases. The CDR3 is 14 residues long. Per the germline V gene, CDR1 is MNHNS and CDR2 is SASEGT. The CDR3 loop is CASSEPGQNTEAFF. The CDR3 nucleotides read TGTGCCAGCAGTGAACCGGGACAGAACACTGAAGCTTTCTTT.

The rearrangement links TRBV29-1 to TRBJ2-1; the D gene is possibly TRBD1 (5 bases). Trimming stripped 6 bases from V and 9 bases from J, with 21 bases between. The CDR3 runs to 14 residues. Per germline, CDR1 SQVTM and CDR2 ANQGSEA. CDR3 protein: CSVGQGFGRGEQFF. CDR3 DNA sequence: TGCAGCGTGGGCCAGGGCTTTGGGCGCGGTGAGCAGTTCTTC.

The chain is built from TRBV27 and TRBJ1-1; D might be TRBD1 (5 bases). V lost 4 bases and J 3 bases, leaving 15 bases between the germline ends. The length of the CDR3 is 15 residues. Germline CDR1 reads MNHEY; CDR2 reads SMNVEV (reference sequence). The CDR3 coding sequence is TGTGCCAGCAGTTCCCTGCAGGGTATGGACACTGAAGCTTTCTTT. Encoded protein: CASSSLQGMDTEAFF.

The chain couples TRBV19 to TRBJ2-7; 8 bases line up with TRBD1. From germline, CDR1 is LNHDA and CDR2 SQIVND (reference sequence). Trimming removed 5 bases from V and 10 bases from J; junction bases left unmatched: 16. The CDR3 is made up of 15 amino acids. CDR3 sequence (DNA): TGTGCCAGTAGTTACCAACAGGGGGGTAAAGGCGAACAGTACTTC. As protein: CASSYQQGGKGEQYF.

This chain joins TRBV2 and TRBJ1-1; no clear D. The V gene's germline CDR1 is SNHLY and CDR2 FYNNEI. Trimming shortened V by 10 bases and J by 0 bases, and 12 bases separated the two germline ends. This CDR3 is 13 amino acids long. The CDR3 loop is CAIPGRVNTEAFF. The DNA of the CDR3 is TGTGCCATCCCGGGTCGGGTGAACACTGAAGCTTTCTTT.

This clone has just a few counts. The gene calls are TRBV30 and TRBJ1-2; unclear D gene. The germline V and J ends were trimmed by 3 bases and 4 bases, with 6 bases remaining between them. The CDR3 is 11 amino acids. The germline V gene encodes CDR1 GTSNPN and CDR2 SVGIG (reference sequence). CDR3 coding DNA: TGTGCCTGGAGATCCATCTATGGCTACACCTTC. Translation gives CAWRSIYGYTF.

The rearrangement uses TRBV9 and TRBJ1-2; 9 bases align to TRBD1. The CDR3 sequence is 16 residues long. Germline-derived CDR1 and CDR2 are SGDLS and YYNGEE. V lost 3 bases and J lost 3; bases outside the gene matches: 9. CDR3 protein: CASSGGDRANYYGYTF. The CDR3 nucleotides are TGTGCCAGCAGCGGGGGGGACAGGGCTAATTACTATGGCTACACCTTC. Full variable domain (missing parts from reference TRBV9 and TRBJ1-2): DSGVTQTPKHLITATGQRVTLRCSPRSGDLSVYWYQQSLDQGLQFLIQYYNGEERAKGNILERFSAQQFPDLHSELNLSSLELGDSALYFCASSGGDRANYYGYTFGSGTRLTVV.

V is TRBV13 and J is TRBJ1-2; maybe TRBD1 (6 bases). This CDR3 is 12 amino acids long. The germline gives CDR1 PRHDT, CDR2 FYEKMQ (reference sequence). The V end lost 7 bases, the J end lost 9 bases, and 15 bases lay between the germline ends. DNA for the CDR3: TGTGCCAGCACCCAGGGGCCTGGGAGCTACACCTTC. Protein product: CASTQGPGSYTF.

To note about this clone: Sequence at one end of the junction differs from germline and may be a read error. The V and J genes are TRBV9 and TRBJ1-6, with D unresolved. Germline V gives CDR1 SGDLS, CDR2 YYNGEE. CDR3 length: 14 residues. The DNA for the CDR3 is TGTGCCAGCAGCGCCCAGACGGGGAATTCGCCCCTCCACTTT. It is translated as CASSAQTGNSPLHF.

The CDR3 coding sequence is TGTGCCAGTAGTATAGTGAGCGGGATTTACAATGAGCAGTTCTTC. It encodes CASSIVSGIYNEQFF. The V gene is TRBV19, the J gene TRBJ2-1; 7 bases fit TRBD2. This CDR3 comprises 15 residues. Germline-derived CDR1 and CDR2 are LNHDA and SQIVND (reference sequence). V was clipped by 1 base and J by 4 bases; unmatched bases: 4.

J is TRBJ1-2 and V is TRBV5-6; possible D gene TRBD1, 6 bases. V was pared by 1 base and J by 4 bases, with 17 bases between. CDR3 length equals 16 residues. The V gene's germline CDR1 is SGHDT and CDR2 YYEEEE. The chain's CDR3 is CASSLTGSRFVYGYTF. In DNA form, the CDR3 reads TGTGCCAGCAGCTTGACAGGGAGCAGATTTGTCTATGGCTACACCTTC.

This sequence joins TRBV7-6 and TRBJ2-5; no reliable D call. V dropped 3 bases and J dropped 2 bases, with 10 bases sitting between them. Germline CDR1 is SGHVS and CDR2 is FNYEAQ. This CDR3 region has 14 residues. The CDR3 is CASSLVATQETQYF. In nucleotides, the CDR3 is TGTGCCAGCAGCTTGGTAGCCACACAAGAGACCCAGTACTTC.

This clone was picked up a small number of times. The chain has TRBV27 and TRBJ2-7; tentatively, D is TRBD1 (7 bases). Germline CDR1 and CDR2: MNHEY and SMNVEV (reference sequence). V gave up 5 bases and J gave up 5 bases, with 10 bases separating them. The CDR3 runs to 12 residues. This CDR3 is CASSIRGDEQYF. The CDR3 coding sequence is TGTGCCAGCAGTATCAGGGGGGACGAGCAGTACTTC.

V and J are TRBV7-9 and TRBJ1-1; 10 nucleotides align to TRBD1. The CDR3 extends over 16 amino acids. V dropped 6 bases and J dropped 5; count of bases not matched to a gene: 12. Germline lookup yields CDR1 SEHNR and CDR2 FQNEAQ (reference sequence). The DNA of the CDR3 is TGTGCCAGCAGACCGATCCCCGGACAGGGGGGTACTGAAGCTTTCTTT. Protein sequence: CASRPIPGQGGTEAFF. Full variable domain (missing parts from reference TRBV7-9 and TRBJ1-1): DTGVSQNPRHKITKRGQNVTFRCDPISEHNRLYWYRQTLGQGPEFLTYFQNEAQLEKSRLLSDRFSAERPKGSFSTLEIQRTEQGDSAMYLCASRPIPGQGGTEAFFGQGTRLTVV.

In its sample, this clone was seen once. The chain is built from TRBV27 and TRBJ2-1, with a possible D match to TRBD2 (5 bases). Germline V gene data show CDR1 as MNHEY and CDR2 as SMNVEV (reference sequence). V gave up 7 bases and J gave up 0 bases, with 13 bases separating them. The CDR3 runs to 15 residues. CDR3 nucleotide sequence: TGTGCCAGCAAACCGGACTCGTACTCCTACAATGAGCAGTTCTTC. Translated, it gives CASKPDSYSYNEQFF.

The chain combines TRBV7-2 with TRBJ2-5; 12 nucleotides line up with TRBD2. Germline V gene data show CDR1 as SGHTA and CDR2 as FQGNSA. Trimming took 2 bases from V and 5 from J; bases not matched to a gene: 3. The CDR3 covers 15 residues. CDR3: CASSLLAGGLETQYF. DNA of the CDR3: TGTGCCAGCAGCTTACTAGCGGGAGGGTTGGAGACCCAGTACTTC.

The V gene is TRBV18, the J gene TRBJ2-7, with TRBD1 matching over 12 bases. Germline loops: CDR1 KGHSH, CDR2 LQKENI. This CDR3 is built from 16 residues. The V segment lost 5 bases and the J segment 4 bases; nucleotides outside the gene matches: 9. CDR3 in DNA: TGTGCCAGCTCAAAATTACCGGGACAGGGGGCTTACGAGCAGTACTTC. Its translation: CASSKLPGQGAYEQYF.

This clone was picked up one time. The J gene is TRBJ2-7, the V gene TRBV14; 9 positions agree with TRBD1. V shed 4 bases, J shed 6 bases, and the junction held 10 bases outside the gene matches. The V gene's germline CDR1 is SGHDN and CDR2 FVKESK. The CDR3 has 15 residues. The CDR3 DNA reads TGTGCCAGCAGCCTACACCCGGGACAGGGTGGCGAGCAGTACTTC. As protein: CASSLHPGQGGEQYF.

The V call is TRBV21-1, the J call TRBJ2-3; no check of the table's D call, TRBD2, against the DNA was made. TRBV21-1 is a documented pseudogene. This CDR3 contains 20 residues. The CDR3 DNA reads TGTGCCAGCAGCACGCTGGGACTAGCGGGATTGGGCATATTCCTGGATACGCAGTATTTT. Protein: CASSTLGLAGLGIFLDTQYF.

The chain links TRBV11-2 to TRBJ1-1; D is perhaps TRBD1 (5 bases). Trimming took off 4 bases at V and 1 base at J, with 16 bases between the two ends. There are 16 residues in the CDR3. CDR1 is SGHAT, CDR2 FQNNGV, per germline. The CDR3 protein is CASSYVGGMENTEAFF. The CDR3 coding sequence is TGTGCCAGCAGCTATGTGGGGGGGATGGAGAACACTGAAGCTTTCTTT. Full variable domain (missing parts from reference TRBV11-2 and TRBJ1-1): EAGVAQSPRYKIIEKRQSVAFWCNPISGHATLYWYQQILGQGPKLLIQFQNNGVVDDSQLPKDRFSAERLKGVDSTLKIQPAKLEDSAVYLCASSYVGGMENTEAFFGQGTRLTVV.

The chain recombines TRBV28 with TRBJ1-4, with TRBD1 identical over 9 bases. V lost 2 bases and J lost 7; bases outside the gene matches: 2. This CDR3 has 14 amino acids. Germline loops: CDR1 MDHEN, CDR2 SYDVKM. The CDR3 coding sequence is TGTGCCAGCAGTTTACCACAGGGGGCTGAAAAACTGTTTTTT. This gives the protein CASSLPQGAEKLFF. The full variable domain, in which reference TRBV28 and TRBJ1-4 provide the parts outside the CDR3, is DVKVTQSSRYLVKRTGEKVFLECVQDMDHENMFWYRQDPGLGLRLIYFSYDVKMKEKGDIPEGYSVSREKKERFSLILESASTNQTSMYLCASSLPQGAEKLFFGSGTQLSVL.

CDR3: CASSLAGGRRETQYF. The DNA for the CDR3 is TGTGCCAGCAGCTTAGCGGGGGGGCGGAGAGAGACCCAGTACTTC. V and J are TRBV5-4 and TRBJ2-5, with 10 positions matching TRBD2. The germline V gene has CDR1 SGHNT and CDR2 YYREEE (reference sequence). There are 15 residues in the CDR3. Trimming at V came to 2 bases and at J to 4 bases, leaving 5 bases not matched to a gene.

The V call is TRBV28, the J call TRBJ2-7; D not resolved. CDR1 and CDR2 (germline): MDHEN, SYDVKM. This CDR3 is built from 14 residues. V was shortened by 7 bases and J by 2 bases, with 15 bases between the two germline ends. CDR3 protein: CASKPQVMAYEQYF. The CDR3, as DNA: TGTGCCAGCAAACCCCAGGTGATGGCCTACGAGCAGTACTTC.

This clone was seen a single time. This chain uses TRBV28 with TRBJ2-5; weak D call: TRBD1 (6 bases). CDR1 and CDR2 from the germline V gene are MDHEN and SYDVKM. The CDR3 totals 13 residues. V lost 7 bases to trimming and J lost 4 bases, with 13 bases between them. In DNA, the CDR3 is TGTGCCAGCAATCCTGCAGGGGTAGAGACCCAGTACTTC. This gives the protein CASNPAGVETQYF.

The CDR3 DNA reads TGTGCCAGCAGCTTACCGGCAGATACGCAGTATTTT. The encoded protein is CASSLPADTQYF. The genes are TRBV11-2 and TRBJ2-3; no clear D gene. Trimming removed 2 bases from V and 4 bases from J, with 4 bases in between. Germline V CDR1 and CDR2: SGHAT, FQNNGV. This CDR3 is 12 amino acids long.